This is a list of T cell receptor beta chains from one sample in a study of blood T cell repertoires in COVID-19. The table came from immunoSEQ multiplex PCR; TCRdb's copy has only in-frame clones and leaves some out. The sample has 120,000 or so clones, more than 65% seen once; the top ten hold roughly 2.2%. What was sequenced was peripheral blood. Receptors originate from a woman in her 70s with acute or convalescent COVID-19. Each CDR3 is given with its conserved first and last residue. Fields, in order: J gene, V gene, clone size, D gene, CDR3 protein, CDR3 DNA. D genes are given only for firm matches. Where a row states a size, it is once, few, many or the class of an expanded clone; other rows omit it.

J: TRBJ1-2; V: TRBV3-1/TRBV3-2; size: .; D: TRBD1; CDR3: CASSQDLTGGRGYTF; DNA: TGTGCCAGCAGCCAAGACCTGACAGGGGGCAGGGGCTACACCTTC
J: TRBJ1-1; V: TRBV11-2; size: .; D: .; CDR3: CASSLTGVNTEAFF; DNA: TGTGCCAGCAGCTTAACAGGAGTAAACACTGAAGCTTTCTTT
J: TRBJ1-2; V: TRBV5-1; size: .; D: TRBD1; CDR3: CASSFGDNWTGNGYTF; DNA: TGCGCCAGCAGCTTTGGGGACAACTGGACAGGGAATGGCTACACCTTC
J: TRBJ2-7; V: TRBV4-1; size: .; D: .; CDR3: CASSQGSRGTYEQYF; DNA: TGCGCCAGCAGCCAAGGTTCCAGGGGCACCTACGAGCAGTACTTC
J: TRBJ2-7; V: TRBV3-1/TRBV3-2; size: once; D: .; CDR3: CASSPRLEGYEQYF; DNA: TGTGCCAGCAGCCCGAGACTGGAGGGCTACGAGCAGTACTTC
J: TRBJ2-5; V: TRBV30; size: .; D: TRBD2; CDR3: CAWNRGGGETQYF; DNA: TGTGCCTGGAATCGGGGGGGAGGGGAGACCCAGTACTTC
J: TRBJ1-5; V: TRBV28; size: .; D: .; CDR3: CASSLIGNQPQHF; DNA: TGTGCCAGCAGTCTTATAGGCAATCAGCCCCAGCATTTT
J: TRBJ2-3; V: TRBV7-9; size: .; D: TRBD2; CDR3: CASSLWGSSGKADTQYF; DNA: TGTGCCAGCAGCTTATGGGGGTCTAGCGGGAAGGCAGATACGCAGTATTTT
J: TRBJ2-2; V: TRBV7-8; size: .; D: TRBD1; CDR3: CASSLVLGQGAANTGELFF; DNA: TGTGCCAGCAGCTTAGTTTTAGGACAGGGGGCTGCGAACACCGGGGAGCTGTTTTTT
J: TRBJ1-6; V: TRBV6-5; size: .; D: TRBD1; CDR3: CASSPAGTGESPLHF; DNA: TGTGCCAGCAGTCCTGCCGGGACAGGGGAATCACCCCTCCACTTT
J: TRBJ2-7; V: TRBV6-2/TRBV6-3; size: .; D: TRBD1; CDR3: CASSLGQGYEQYF; DNA: TGTGCCAGCAGTTTGGGACAGGGTTACGAGCAGTACTTC
J: TRBJ1-5; V: TRBV7-2; size: .; D: .; CDR3: CASSLNPGTQPQHF; DNA: TGTGCCAGCAGCTTAAATCCGGGTACGCAGCCCCAGCATTTT
J: TRBJ2-1; V: TRBV11-2; size: few; D: TRBD2; CDR3: CASSWQGLAGTDEQFF; DNA: TGTGCCAGCAGCTGGCAGGGACTAGCGGGAACTGATGAGCAGTTCTTC
J: TRBJ2-1; V: TRBV6-5; size: .; D: TRBD2; CDR3: CASSYAAGGYNEQFF; DNA: TGTGCCAGCAGTTATGCGGCGGGGGGTTACAATGAGCAGTTCTTC
J: TRBJ2-7; V: TRBV10-3; size: .; D: .; CDR3: CAISPLMRVSSYEQYF; DNA: TGTGCCATCAGTCCCCTTATGCGGGTATCCTCCTACGAGCAGTACTTC
J: TRBJ1-5; V: TRBV19; size: once; D: .; CDR3: CASSFSGGSGNQPQHF; DNA: TGTGCCAGTAGTTTTAGCGGGGGCTCGGGCAATCAGCCCCAGCATTTT
J: TRBJ2-1; V: TRBV28; size: .; D: TRBD2; CDR3: CASSLGGLAFYNEQFF; DNA: TGTGCCAGCAGTTTGGGGGGACTAGCGTTCTACAATGAGCAGTTCTTC
J: TRBJ2-1; V: TRBV4-3; size: once; D: TRBD2; CDR3: CASSHLGVRGGPDEQFF; DNA: TGCGCCAGCAGCCACCTAGGGGTACGGGGGGGCCCGGATGAGCAGTTCTTC
J: TRBJ2-7; V: TRBV7-3; size: few; D: TRBD2; CDR3: CASKLPRLAGPYEQYF; DNA: TGTGCCAGCAAACTCCCCCGGCTAGCGGGACCCTACGAGCAGTACTTC
J: TRBJ2-1; V: TRBV5-1; size: .; D: TRBD2; CDR3: CASSLVVAGGYEQFF; DNA: TGCGCCAGCAGCTTGGTGGTAGCGGGAGGATATGAGCAGTTCTTC
J: TRBJ2-5; V: TRBV27; size: .; D: TRBD1; CDR3: CASKFQGANGETQYF; DNA: TGTGCCAGCAAATTCCAGGGGGCGAATGGAGAGACCCAGTACTTC
J: TRBJ2-5; V: TRBV30; size: .; D: TRBD1; CDR3: CAWRKPGQKETQYF; DNA: TGTGCCTGGAGGAAACCGGGACAGAAAGAGACCCAGTACTTC